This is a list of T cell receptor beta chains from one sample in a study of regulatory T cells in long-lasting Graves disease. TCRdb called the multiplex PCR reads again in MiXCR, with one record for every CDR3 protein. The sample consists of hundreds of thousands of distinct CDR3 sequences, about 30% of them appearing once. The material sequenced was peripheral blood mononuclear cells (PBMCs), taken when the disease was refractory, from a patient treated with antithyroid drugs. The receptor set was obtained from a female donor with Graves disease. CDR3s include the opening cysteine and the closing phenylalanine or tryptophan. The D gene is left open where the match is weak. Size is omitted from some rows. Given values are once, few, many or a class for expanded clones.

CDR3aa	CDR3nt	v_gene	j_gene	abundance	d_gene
CASSLGPGTSGSPFFYEQYF	TGTGCCAGCAGCTTAGGTCCCGGTACTAGCGGGAGCCCTTTCTTCTACGAGCAGTACTTC	TRBV7-2	TRBJ2-7	NA	TRBD2
CASSPPPKGQGNTEAFF	TGTGCCAGCTCACCACCCCCGAAGGGCCAGGGTAACACTGAAGCTTTCTTT	TRBV28	TRBJ1-1	NA	NA
CASSLPGQGVNGELFF	TGTGCCAGCAGCTTACCGGGACAGGGAGTTAACGGGGAGCTGTTTTTT	TRBV11-2	TRBJ2-2	few	TRBD1
CASSYQGPRNTEAFF	TGTGCCAGCAGTTACCAAGGACCCCGGAACACTGAAGCTTTCTTT	TRBV6-5	TRBJ1-1	NA	NA
CSASGLQGRPKTEAFF	TGCAGTGCTAGTGGACTGCAAGGCAGGCCCAAAACTGAAGCTTTCTTT	TRBV20-1	TRBJ1-1	NA	NA
CASSPLPGGLGPREAFF	TGTGCCAGCAGTCCCCTCCCCGGGGGGCTAGGCCCCCGTGAAGCTTTCTTT	TRBV27	TRBJ1-1	few	NA
CASSSTNQPQHF	TGTGCCAGCAGTTCCACCAATCAGCCCCAGCATTTT	TRBV28	TRBJ1-5	many	NA
CASSSGQGAYEKLFF	TGTGCCAGCAGTTCCGGACAGGGGGCGTATGAAAAACTGTTTTTT	TRBV28	TRBJ1-4	NA	TRBD1
CSATDRGAYGYTF	TGCAGTGCTACAGACAGGGGTGCCTATGGCTACACCTTC	TRBV20-1	TRBJ1-2	NA	TRBD1
CASSQSLSAKNIQYF	TGTGCCAGCAGTCAGTCTCTGTCGGCCAAAAACATTCAGTACTTC	TRBV6-1	TRBJ2-4	few	NA
CASSPTGWTEAFF	TGTGCCAGCAGCCCGACAGGGTGGACTGAAGCTTTCTTT	TRBV6-1	TRBJ1-1	few	TRBD1
CASSGHAGQANGDEQYF	TGTGCCAGCAGTGGACACGCGGGACAGGCGAATGGCGACGAGCAGTACTTC	TRBV6-2/TRBV6-3	TRBJ2-7	NA	TRBD1
CASSSRQGRGETQYF	TGTGCCAGCAGCTCGCGACAGGGGAGGGGAGAGACCCAGTACTTC	TRBV5-4	TRBJ2-5	NA	NA
CASGNGRDNTGELFF	TGTGCCAGCGGTAACGGGAGGGATAACACCGGGGAGCTGTTTTTT	TRBV7-3	TRBJ2-2	NA	TRBD2
CASSQSRSSPLHF	TGTGCCAGCAGCCAATCAAGGAGTTCACCCCTCCACTTT	TRBV3-1	TRBJ1-6	few	NA
CASSSPAVNTEAFF	TGTGCCAGCAGTTCCCCGGCCGTGAACACTGAAGCTTTCTTT	TRBV6-2/TRBV6-3	TRBJ1-1	NA	NA
CASSFLAGGSSYNEQFF	TGTGCCAGCAGTTTTCTAGCGGGAGGGAGCTCCTACAATGAGCAGTTCTTC	TRBV2	TRBJ2-1	few	TRBD2
CASSPQGLTEKLFF	TGTGCCAGCAGCCCACAGGGGCTGACCGAAAAACTGTTTTTT	TRBV7-9	TRBJ1-4	NA	TRBD1
CASSPGGIGELFF	TGCGCCAGCAGCCCCGGCGGGATTGGGGAGCTGTTTTTT	TRBV5-1	TRBJ2-2	NA	NA
CASILLAGVPPYVYEQYF	TGTGCCAGCATTCTACTAGCGGGAGTTCCGCCGTATGTCTACGAGCAGTACTTC	TRBV27	TRBJ2-7	NA	TRBD2
CSVTTGRWTEAFF	TGCAGCGTAACCACAGGGAGGTGGACTGAAGCTTTCTTT	TRBV29-1	TRBJ1-1	many	NA
CASSEALRRSSNQPQHF	TGTGCCAGCAGTGAAGCGCTTCGCAGGTCGAGCAATCAGCCCCAGCATTTT	TRBV2	TRBJ1-5	many	NA
CSASEAGPYEQYF	TGCAGTGCTAGTGAAGCGGGACCCTACGAGCAGTACTTC	TRBV20-1	TRBJ2-7	few	TRBD2
CASSFSTMETQYF	TGTGCCAGCAGCTTTAGTACAATGGAGACCCAGTACTTC	TRBV7-3	TRBJ2-5	NA	NA
CASSLVGEGGTEAFF	TGCGCCAGCAGCTTGGTAGGTGAGGGTGGGACTGAAGCTTTCTTT	TRBV5-1	TRBJ1-1	few	NA
CASSLNRVVTEAFF	TGCGCCAGCAGCTTGAACAGGGTGGTCACTGAAGCTTTCTTT	TRBV5-1	TRBJ1-1	NA	NA
CASSPNLQGEQFF	TGTGCCAGCAGTCCTAATTTACAGGGGGAGCAGTTCTTC	TRBV12-3/TRBV12-4	TRBJ2-1	NA	TRBD1
CASSSGQGEGGTQYF	TGTGCCAGCAGTTCCGGACAGGGGGAGGGGGGGACGCAGTATTTT	TRBV6-2/TRBV6-3	TRBJ2-3	few	TRBD1
CASSIARSTEAFF	TGTGCCAGTAGTATAGCCCGAAGCACTGAAGCTTTCTTT	TRBV19	TRBJ1-1	few	NA
CATSRALAGGYQETQYF	TGTGCCACCAGCAGAGCCCTAGCGGGAGGTTACCAAGAGACCCAGTACTTC	TRBV15	TRBJ2-5	few	TRBD2
CASSRTTGTGELFF	TGTGCCAGCAGCCGGACTACCGGGACCGGGGAGCTGTTTTTT	TRBV3-1	TRBJ2-2	NA	NA
CASSLYARGQNYGYTF	TGTGCCAGCAGTTTATATGCCCGGGGACAGAACTATGGCTACACCTTC	TRBV28	TRBJ1-2	NA	TRBD1
CASSPNGLETQYF	TGTGCCAGCTCACCAAACGGGTTGGAGACCCAGTACTTC	TRBV18	TRBJ2-5	NA	NA
CAIRTDYEQYF	TGTGCCATCCGGACGGACTACGAGCAGTACTTC	TRBV7-9	TRBJ2-7	few	NA
CASSPQDRDTEAFF	TGTGCCAGCTCACCTCAGGACAGGGACACTGAAGCTTTCTTT	TRBV18	TRBJ1-1	NA	TRBD1
CASSLVGGRRVEQYF	TGTGCCAGCAGCTTAGTAGGCGGGAGAAGGGTCGAGCAGTACTTC	TRBV7-9	TRBJ2-7	NA	TRBD2
CASSLGPGNTGELFF	TGTGCCAGCAGCTTAGGACCAGGGAACACCGGGGAGCTGTTTTTT	TRBV7-9	TRBJ2-2	few	NA
CASSRDRGRVRDQHF	TGTGCCAGCAGTCGGGACAGGGGGCGGGTCAGGGACCAGCATTTT	TRBV2	TRBJ1-5	few	TRBD1
CASSYDSVTYEQYF	TGTGCCAGCAGTTATGACTCTGTAACCTACGAGCAGTACTTC	TRBV12-3/TRBV12-4	TRBJ2-7	many	NA
CASSLVAGTQETQYF	TGTGCCAGCAGTCTGGTAGCGGGGACTCAAGAGACCCAGTACTTC	TRBV3-1	TRBJ2-5	few	TRBD2
CAISEFRGARVNYGYTF	TGTGCCATCAGTGAGTTTCGGGGGGCGCGAGTTAACTATGGCTACACCTTC	TRBV10-3	TRBJ1-2	few	NA
CASSYSRRSVYEQYF	TGTGCCAGCAGTTACTCCCGAAGAAGCGTCTACGAGCAGTACTTC	TRBV6-2/TRBV6-3	TRBJ2-7	NA	NA
CASSTVHLGTQYF	TGTGCCAGCAGCACAGTCCACTTGGGTACGCAGTATTTT	TRBV14	TRBJ2-3	many	NA
CASSRRQGIYGYTF	TGTGCCAGCAGCCGGCGACAGGGTATCTATGGCTACACCTTC	TRBV12-3/TRBV12-4	TRBJ1-2	few	TRBD1
CASSPPGSGGNEQYF	TGTGCCAGCAGCCCCCCGGGGAGCGGGGGGAACGAGCAGTACTTC	TRBV7-9	TRBJ2-7	NA	TRBD2
CASSLASGSPLYLAEQYF	TGTGCCAGCAGTTTAGCGTCAGGGTCACCACTCTATCTAGCCGAGCAGTACTTC	TRBV12-3/TRBV12-4	TRBJ2-7	many	NA
CASSQMVGTGGTEAFF	TGTGCCAGCAGCCAGATGGTAGGGACAGGAGGAACTGAAGCTTTCTTT	TRBV7-2	TRBJ1-1	few	TRBD1
CSAREGNNQPQHF	TGCAGTGCTAGAGAGGGCAATAATCAACCCCAGCATTTT	TRBV20-1	TRBJ1-5	few	NA
CSAAGVSTQYF	TGCAGTGCAGCAGGGGTATCTACGCAGTATTTT	TRBV20-1	TRBJ2-3	few	NA
CATLGWGAISGNTIYF	TGTGCCACCCTAGGGTGGGGGGCTATCTCTGGAAACACCATATATTTT	TRBV10-3	TRBJ1-3	once	NA
CASTSHSSNQPQHF	TGTGCCAGCACATCACATAGTAGCAATCAGCCCCAGCATTTT	TRBV6-7	TRBJ1-5	few	NA
CASSESGSYEQYF	TGTGCCAGCAGTGAAAGTGGCTCCTACGAGCAGTACTTC	TRBV10-1	TRBJ2-7	many	NA
CASSLAGAIRGYTF	TGTGCCAGCAGCTTAGCAGGGGCCATTCGGGGCTACACCTTC	TRBV7-2	TRBJ1-2	few	NA
CSASVNDYGYTF	TGCAGTGCTAGTGTCAATGACTATGGCTACACCTTC	TRBV20-1	TRBJ1-2	few	NA
CASSTSVEGRNYGYTF	NA	TRBV6-2/TRBV6-3	TRBJ1-2	NA	NA